This T cell receptor beta chain came from a study of neurological immune-mediated disorders. Turning to this clonotype: What it binds is not known.

Study-wide results and caveats: No sharing of CDR3 amino acid sequences was observed among expanded clones across subjects, suggesting private repertoires in all groups.

There are 14 residues in the CDR3. V lost 1 base, J lost 9 bases, and 13 bases lay in between. Germline loops: CDR1 SGHTA, CDR2 FQGNSA. A single record per CDR3 protein comes from TCRdb applying MiXCR to the 5' RACE reads. The sample consists of about 79,000 distinct CDR3 sequences, 12% to 15% of them appearing once. This chain uses TRBV7-2 with TRBJ2-1, with D possibly matching TRBD1 (6 bases). The clonotype was recovered from a woman between 50 and 59 years old in good health. Sequencing was performed on PBMCs. CDR3 sequence (DNA): TGTGCCAGCAGCTTAGGGCAGGGGTACGGTGAGCAGTTCTTC. Translated: CASSLGQGYGEQFF.